The 6 T cell receptor beta chains given below trace back to one sample, sequenced in a study of T-cell memory formation after mild COVID-19. TCRdb re-called the 5' RACE reads with MiXCR, one entry per CDR3 protein. Altogether fewer than 250,000 distinct CDR3 sequences are present, roughly 10% being singletons, with the ten largest covering 3%. The sample was PBMCs or a T cell subset sorted from them (not recorded which). The source of these receptors is a man aged 18 to 30 who had mild COVID-19 (a few samples of this study predate the infection). Cell type and time point are not known.

The chain recombines TRBV4-3 with TRBJ1-1, with D tentatively TRBD1 (5 bases). CDR3 length: 14 amino acids. The V and J ends lost 3 bases and 1 base respectively, with 9 bases between them. CDR1 and CDR2 (germline): LGHNA, YSLEER. The CDR3, as DNA: TGCGCCAGCAGCCAGCGAAGGGGGAACACTGAAGCTTTCTTT. Its translation is CASSQRRGNTEAFF.

This clonotype was seen a few times. The J gene is TRBJ1-6, the V gene TRBV9; D is possibly TRBD1 (5 bases). CDR1 and CDR2 from the germline V gene are SGDLS and YYNGEE. This CDR3 spans 15 amino acids. Trimming left V 0 bases short and J 7 bases short, with 11 bases between. CDR3 sequence (DNA): TGTGCCAGCAGCGTAGTTGTAGGGGCAAATTCACCCCTCCACTTT. It specifies CASSVVVGANSPLHF.

This clonotype was recorded a few times. This sequence joins TRBV2 and TRBJ2-7; possibly TRBD1 for D (6 bases). Trimming removed 5 bases at V and 3 bases at J, with 14 bases between. CDR3 length: 14 residues. Per germline, CDR1 SNHLY and CDR2 FYNNEI. The CDR3, as DNA: TGTGCCAGCAGTAGACAGGATTCGGGCTACGAGCAGTACTTC. It encodes CASSRQDSGYEQYF.

This clonotype occurred a few times. This chain joins TRBV19 and TRBJ2-5; D is unclear. V lost 9 bases to trimming and J lost 1 base, with 9 bases between them. Germline lookup yields CDR1 LNHDA and CDR2 SQIVND (reference sequence). There are 12 residues in the CDR3. CDR3 coding DNA: TGTGCCAGCCGCAGCCGCCAAGAGACCCAGTACTTC. Translation gives CASRSRQETQYF.

This clonotype was observed many times. The gene calls are TRBV6-6 and TRBJ1-5; TRBD1 aligns across 8 bases. Germline V gene data show CDR1 as MNHNY and CDR2 as SVGAGI (reference sequence). V shed 5 bases and J 3 bases; nucleotides not matched to a gene: 6. CDR3 length: 15 residues. CDR3 protein: CASSIRQGFNQPQHF. In nucleotides, the CDR3 is TGTGCCAGCAGTATACGACAGGGGTTCAATCAGCCCCAGCATTTT.

This clonotype was detected a few times. The chain couples TRBV12-3 or TRBV12-4 to TRBJ1-1, with D perhaps TRBD1 (6 bases). Trimming took off 2 bases at V and 5 bases at J, with 15 bases between the two ends. The CDR3 covers 15 residues. The CDR3 DNA reads TGTGCCAGCAGTTTAAGGGGGGGCGCGAGAACTGAAGCTTTCTTT. Residues: CASSLRGGARTEAFF.